The T cell receptor (beta chain) under discussion was sequenced for a study of T cells in Graves' hyperthyroidism and ophthalmopathy (dated by TCRdb to about 2019). In terms of the full investigation: Peripheral blood was collected at initial diagnosis, before any treatment. A discovery cohort of approximately 100 patients, about 40 with Graves' ophthalmopathy and over 55 with stable Graves' hyperthyroidism, was used to find distinguishing TCR V-J signatures. Prospective prediction of ophthalmopathy was tested in an independent validation cohort consisting of about 20 hyperthyroidism patients and approximately 16 patients who later progressed to ophthalmopathy. The 90 to 100 discovery patients were randomly split 7:3 into training and test sets. In addition, the study compared T-cell repertoires in thyroid tissue and in blood from six Graves' hyperthyroidism patients. After sampling, hyperthyroidism patients received methimazole starting at 30 mg daily, and ophthalmopathy patients received high-dose intravenous methylprednisolone. The paper describes TCR Vbeta CDR3 sequencing of around 140 peripheral blood samples, made up of 43 ophthalmopathy patients, approximately 73 hyperthyroidism patients and 17 progressor patients.

Stable Graves' hyperthyroidism was defined as the absence of progression to ophthalmopathy over 18 months of follow-up. Hyperthyroidism patients were newly diagnosed, had a disease duration of under 2 months, and were aged 18 to 65 years. The study excluded patients with uncontrolled infections, other autoimmune diseases, pregnancy or lactation. Diagnoses were established on the basis of clinical symptoms, serum thyroxine and TRAb, thyroid ultrasound, and orbital computed tomography. Ficoll-Paque density gradient centrifugation was used to isolate PBMCs from about 10 ml of fresh peripheral blood. Trizol reagent was used to extract total RNA, and RNA quality was then checked on an Agilent 2100 Bioanalyzer. Summary of the overall study and its limitations: Most expanded thyroid clonotypes (frequency above 0.001) were also detected in blood, suggesting blood repertoires may reflect thyroid immune responses. A 13 V-J signature model separated ophthalmopathy from stable hyperthyroidism, with approximately 87% sensitivity and roughly 82% specificity in cross-validation and 80%/75% in testing. No statistical method was used to fix the sample size in advance, and group allocation was not hidden from the investigators. In validation, the model predicted progression to ophthalmopathy a median of approximately 6.6 months before onset, with 65% to 71% sensitivity and roughly 73% specificity.

This clonotype has more than one count but fewer than ten. What antigen it recognizes has not been identified. Per-base qualities were not stored, and no clone one base away is much larger. Amplification of TCR beta CDR3 regions was carried out from RNA transcripts. The first round of RT-PCR for the TCR CDR3 was performed with the HTBI primer set and the Qiagen OneStep RT-PCR kit. Libraries were constructed in a second round of multiplex PCR, after which size selection and purification were carried out. Sequencing of the libraries was done on an Illumina HiSeq2000 using paired-end 100 bp reads. Turning to the authors' computational methods: SOAPnuke was used to process the raw data, removing reads that contained adapters or uncalled bases, had a mean Phred below 15, or lacked an exact match to the constant primer or identifier. COPE v1.2.5 was used to merge the high-quality paired reads, and each unique nucleotide sequence was defined as a clonotype. MiTCR v1.1 was used to align the clonotypes against IMGT TRBV, TRBD and TRBJ reference segments. The analysis was restricted to V-J combinations with a frequency above 0.0001, which together covered 99% to 99.2% of the repertoires. The TCS score was defined as F50 (clonal expansion) divided by E x V (chaos), with BLOSUM62-based TCRdist calculated between CDR3 peptides within each V-J. Welch's t-statistics and random forest reduced 514 V-J features to 10 to 15, which were used in a naive Bayes classifier (R e1071). TCRdb itself trimmed the public reads at Q25 with fastp, ran MiXCR and retained productive beta chains. For every CDR3 protein sequence, its rows merge into one entry that carries the most common genes and DNA. In this record, the V and J calls reflect TCRdb's handling and not the investigators' own analysis. The sample table records around 200,000 distinct CDR3 sequences; approximately 17% of these occur just once. Of the sample, roughly 30% is held by the ten largest clones.

The TCR comes from a woman in her forties or fifties with Graves' hyperthyroidism. The sequenced material came from blood.

CDR3 protein: CASSSGWGSGDTEAFF. The DNA sequence is TGCGCCAGCAGCTCTGGTTGGGGGTCAGGGGACACTGAAGCTTTCTTT. Recombination connected TRBV5-1 to TRBJ1-1; TRBD1 might be the D gene, on 6 matching bases. V loses 3 bases of germline sequence and J loses 3 bases, and the interval between the two ends is 18 bases. From the cysteine up to the phenylalanine, the CDR3 has a length of 16 residues. Kept here is only the CDR3 DNA, which spans 48 bases and is read in frame from base 1. For CDR1 and CDR2, the germline V gene lists SGHRS and YFSETQ.